This TCR beta chain was found in a study of neurological immune-mediated disorders. TCRdb reanalysed the 5' RACE reads using MiXCR and keeps one entry per CDR3 protein. This table has approximately 20,000 distinct CDR3 sequences, over 12% appearing once. This clonotype appeared many times. This CDR3 is built from 12 residues. Between the trimmed V and J ends, which lost 4 bases and 6 bases, there was a span of 7 bases. In germline, CDR1 is SGHRS, CDR2 YFSETQ. The chain combines TRBV5-1 with TRBJ2-2; D is uncertain. The sequencing input was PBMCs. This receptor was obtained from a female donor with HTLV-1-associated myelopathy (HAM/TSP). This CDR3 is CASSPFAGELFF. The CDR3, as DNA: TGCGCCAGCAGCCCGTTCGCCGGGGAGCTGTTTTTT.